A single sample is the source of the 18 T cell receptor beta chains below, sequenced in a study of vaccination effects on CD4 cells after COVID-19. No antigens are known for them. Antigen-specific CD4+ T cell clonotypes were called by their expansion after viral peptide-pool culture in ViraFEST. Culturing for nine to ten days preceded CD4+ T cell isolation. Infection with SARS-CoV-2 occurred in the person between March and December 2020, and PCR confirmed it. Vaccination of participants consisted of two doses of either the BNT162b2 or mRNA-1273 vaccine. The protocol was immunoSEQ multiplex PCR, while the TCRdb copy is restricted to in-frame clones and leaves out a portion. The sample records under 15,000 clones, over 60% being singletons. Sequenced material: CD4+ T cells from PBMCs cultured with HCoV-NL63 spike peptides, taken after COVID-19 vaccination. These receptors all come from a human donor who had a prior SARS-CoV-2 infection.

This clone showed up just a few times. CDR3: CASSLRVLGGDTQYF. The CDR3 bases are TGTGCCAGCAGCTTGCGGGTTTTGGGTGGAGATACGCAGTATTTT. The V and J genes are TRBV5-5 and TRBJ2-3; D is ambiguous. The V end lost 1 base, the J end lost 5 bases, and 14 bases lay between the germline ends. This CDR3 has 15 amino acids. Germline V gives CDR1 SGHKS, CDR2 YYEKEE (reference sequence). The whole variable domain, remainder taken from reference TRBV5-5 and TRBJ2-3, is DAGVTQSPTHLIKTRGQQVTLRCSPISGHKSVSWYQQVLGQGPQFIFQYYEKEERGRGNFPDRFSARQFPNYSSELNVNALLLGDSALYLCASSLRVLGGDTQYFGPGTRLTVL.

This chain joins TRBV6-2 or TRBV6-3 and TRBJ1-5; D remains ambiguous. Deletions cut 0 bases from V and 7 bases from J, with 4 bases between. The CDR3 contains 12 residues. From germline, CDR1 is MNHEY and CDR2 SVGEGT. Here the CDR3 reads CASSYSWQPQHF. In DNA form, the CDR3 reads TGTGCCAGCAGTTACTCATGGCAGCCCCAGCATTTT.

This clone turned up a few times. This chain uses TRBV7-2 with TRBJ2-1; a weak D match, TRBD2 (6 bases). Germline-derived CDR1 and CDR2 are SGHTA and FQGNSA. This CDR3 is built from 15 residues. V was trimmed by 0 bases and J by 3 bases, leaving 9 bases between them. The CDR3 spells CASSLAKTSYNEQFF. CDR3 nucleotide sequence: TGTGCCAGCAGCTTAGCAAAGACTAGCTACAATGAGCAGTTCTTC. The full variable domain, with the rest looked up from reference TRBV7-2 and TRBJ2-1, is GAGVSQSPSNKVTEKGKDVELRCDPISGHTALYWYRQSLGQGLEFLIYFQGNSAPDKSGLPSDRFSAERTGGSVSTLTIQRTQQEDSAVYLCASSLAKTSYNEQFFGPGTRLTVL.

This clone has more than one count but fewer than ten. The chain is built from TRBV18 and TRBJ2-1; D is uncertain. The CDR3 runs to 13 residues. The ends were cut back, 4 bases at V and 5 bases at J, with 9 bases in the middle. From germline, CDR1 is KGHSH and CDR2 LQKENI. In nucleotides, the CDR3 is TGTGCCAGCTCACAGGGTGGGAACAATGAGCAGTTCTTC. Protein: CASSQGGNNEQFF.

This sequence joins TRBV12-3 or TRBV12-4 and TRBJ2-5, with 7 nucleotides matching TRBD1. This CDR3 has 13 residues. The V and J ends lost 6 bases and 2 bases, in that order; junction bases with no gene match: 3. The chain's CDR3 is CASRQGSQETQYF. DNA for the CDR3: TGTGCCAGCAGACAGGGGTCGCAAGAGACCCAGTACTTC.

V is TRBV7-8 and J is TRBJ1-1; D gene uncertain. Between the trimmed V and J ends, which lost 5 bases and 0 bases, there was a span of 10 bases. There are 14 residues in the CDR3. The germline V gene has CDR1 SGHVS and CDR2 FQNEAQ. This CDR3 is CASSPGSLNTEAFF. In DNA form, the CDR3 reads TGTGCCAGCAGCCCGGGGTCCTTGAACACTGAAGCTTTCTTT.

The chain is built from TRBV12-3 or TRBV12-4 and TRBJ1-5; D might be TRBD1 (5 bases). V was trimmed by 5 bases and J by 7 bases, leaving 12 bases between them. The CDR3 totals 13 residues. The CDR3 spells CASSGTFGQPQHF. CDR3 coding DNA: TGTGCCAGCAGTGGGACCTTTGGCCAGCCCCAGCATTTT.

The chain employs TRBV18 and TRBJ2-7; 8 positions match TRBD2. This CDR3 contains 17 residues. Germline V gene sequence: CDR1 KGHSH, CDR2 LQKENI. Germline trimming cut 3 bases from V and 4 bases from J; bases unmatched to any gene: 14. The CDR3, as DNA: TGTGCCAGCTCACCTTTCAGGGCTAGCGGGTATCAATACGAGCAGTACTTC. It yields the protein CASSPFRASGYQYEQYF.

The chain links TRBV15 to TRBJ2-1; D remains unclear. CDR1 LNHNV and CDR2 YYDKDF come from the germline V gene (reference sequence). The CDR3 consists of 14 residues. Trimming left V 1 base short and J 9 bases short, with 13 bases between. The CDR3 is CATSRALDPAEQFF. The CDR3 nucleotides read TGTGCCACCAGCAGAGCTCTAGATCCAGCTGAGCAGTTCTTC.

The gene calls are TRBV11-2 and TRBJ2-2, with D perhaps given as TRBD1 or TRBD2 (5 bases each). The CDR3 is 14 amino acids. Trimming took off 8 bases at V and 7 bases at J, with 17 bases between the two ends. In germline, CDR1 is SGHAT, CDR2 FQNNGV. The CDR3 DNA sequence: TGTGCCAGCGCCCGGTCCCGGGGCCGCGGGGAGCTGTTTTTT. Its translation is CASARSRGRGELFF.

V gene TRBV30 combines with J gene TRBJ1-6; 10 bases are a match to TRBD1. The germline CDR1 and CDR2 sequences are GTSNPN and SVGIG (reference sequence). J lost 8 bases, V lost 4 bases, and 2 bases had no gene match. The CDR3 spans 13 residues. The CDR3 DNA is TGTGCCTGGACTGGACAGGGGGATTCACCCCTCCACTTT. Its protein is CAWTGQGDSPLHF. The variable domain in full, completed from reference TRBV30 and TRBJ1-6, reads SQTIHQWPATLVQPVGSPLSLECTVEGTSNPNLYWYRQAAGRGLQLLFYSVGIGQISSEVPQNLSASRPQDRQFILSSKKLLLSDSGFYLCAWTGQGDSPLHFGNGTRLTVT.

The gene calls are TRBV5-1 and TRBJ2-7; 11 positions match TRBD2. The CDR3 is 15 amino acids. Germline CDR1 reads SGHRS; CDR2 reads YFSETQ. With 3 bases clipped from V and 5 bases from J, the junction kept 7 bases outside the gene matches. Written as DNA, the CDR3 is TGCGCCAGCAGCTCGCGTAGCGGGGGGGGCCACGAGCAGTACTTC. It codes for CASSSRSGGGHEQYF.

This chain links TRBV7-2 with TRBJ2-5, with 10 bases fitting TRBD2. CDR1 is SGHTA, CDR2 FQGNSA, per germline. The CDR3 has 17 residues. Trimming cost V 4 bases and J 5 bases; bases outside gene matches: 13. Here the CDR3 reads CASSSPVIAGGRETQYF. The CDR3 region has the DNA TGTGCCAGCAGCTCGCCGGTGATAGCGGGAGGCCGGGAGACCCAGTACTTC.

The chain uses TRBV6-2 or TRBV6-3 and TRBJ2-3; unclear D gene. Germline assignment: CDR1 MNHEY and CDR2 SVGEGT. CDR3 size: 15 residues. With 1 base removed from V and 3 bases from J, the gap between germline ends came to 11 bases. DNA of the CDR3: TGTGCCAGCAGTTACTTGGGTACCGGGACAGATACGCAGTATTTT. Translation gives CASSYLGTGTDTQYF.

With regard to this clone: A junction boundary mismatches the germline segment, possibly from a read error. CDR3 sequence (DNA): TGCGGGGGGCAGAGGGAGCTCAATGGCTACACCTTC. This gives the protein CGGQRELNGYTF. The genes are TRBV2 and TRBJ1-2; weak D call: TRBD1 (6 bases). The germline V gene encodes CDR1 SNHLY and CDR2 FYNNEI. The CDR3 consists of 12 residues.

The gene calls are TRBV5-4 and TRBJ2-5; no definite D call. This CDR3 is 15 amino acids long. Germline loops: CDR1 SGHNT, CDR2 YYREEE (reference sequence). The V end was cut by 3 bases, the J end by 5 bases, with 17 bases between. The CDR3 DNA reads as TGTGCCAGCAGCTCCACTCGGGTCCTGAGGGAGACCCAGTACTTC. Amino acids: CASSSTRVLRETQYF. Full variable domain (rest looked up from reference TRBV5-4 and TRBJ2-5): ETGVTQSPTHLIKTRGQQVTLRCSSQSGHNTVSWYQQALGQGPQFIFQYYREEENGRGNFPPRFSGLQFPNYSSELNVNALELDDSALYLCASSSTRVLRETQYFGPGTRLLVL.

In DNA form, the CDR3 reads TGCAGCGTGGGACATACCCGGGGTACCCAGTACTTC. It codes for CSVGHTRGTQYF. This sequence joins TRBV29-1 and TRBJ2-5; tentative D call: TRBD1 (6 bases). The V gene's germline CDR1 is SQVTM and CDR2 ANQGSEA. The CDR3 has 12 amino acids. Trimming stripped 6 bases from V and 8 bases from J, with 16 bases between. Looking up the rest from reference TRBV29-1 and TRBJ2-5 gives the full variable domain: SAVISQKPSRDICQRGTSLTIQCQVDSQVTMMFWYRQQPGQSLTLIATANQGSEATYESGFVIDKFPISRPNLTFSTLTVSNMSPEDSSIYLCSVGHTRGTQYFGPGTRLLVL.

The chain links TRBV12-3 or TRBV12-4 to TRBJ1-5; D gene ambiguous. The CDR3 sequence is 13 residues long. V lost 1 base and J lost 7, with 8 bases in between. CDR3 sequence: CASSLEEKQPQHF. The CDR3 nucleotides read TGTGCCAGCAGTTTAGAGGAGAAACAGCCCCAGCATTTT.